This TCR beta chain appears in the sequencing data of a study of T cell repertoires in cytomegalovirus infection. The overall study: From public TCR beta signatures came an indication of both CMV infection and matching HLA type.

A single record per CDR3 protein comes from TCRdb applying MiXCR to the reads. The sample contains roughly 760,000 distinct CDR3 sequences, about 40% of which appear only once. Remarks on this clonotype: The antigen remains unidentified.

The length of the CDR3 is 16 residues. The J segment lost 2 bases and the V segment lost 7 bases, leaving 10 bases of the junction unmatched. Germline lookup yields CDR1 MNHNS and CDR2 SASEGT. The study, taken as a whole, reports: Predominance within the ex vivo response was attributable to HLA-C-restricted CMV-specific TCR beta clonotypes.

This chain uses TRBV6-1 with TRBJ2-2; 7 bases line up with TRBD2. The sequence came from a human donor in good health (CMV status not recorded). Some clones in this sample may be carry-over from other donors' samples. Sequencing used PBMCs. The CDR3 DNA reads TGTGCCAGCACCGGACTCAGCGGGAAAAACACCGGGGAGCTGTTTTTT. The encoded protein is CASTGLSGKNTGELFF.